The 15 T cell receptor beta chains reported below all come from one sample, sequenced in a study of CD8 T cells in ankylosing spondylitis. TCRdb re-called the 5' RACE reads with MiXCR, one entry per CDR3 protein. The data contain hundreds of thousands of distinct CDR3 sequences, roughly 20% of them singletons. The sequencing sample was made of blood, either unsorted or a sorted T cell fraction (not recorded which). These receptor sequences come from a female donor with ankylosing spondylitis or in good health (not recorded which).

This clonotype was picked up a small number of times. The rearrangement links TRBV10-3 to TRBJ2-3, with D unclear. Trimming pared 5 bases from V and 0 bases from J, leaving 12 bases between. CDR3 length: 15 amino acids. Germline values: CDR1 ENHRY, CDR2 SYGVKD. This CDR3 reads CAISPEQTSTDTQYF. The CDR3 nucleotides are TGTGCCATCAGTCCGGAGCAAACTAGCACAGATACGCAGTATTTT.

V and J are TRBV18 and TRBJ2-7; no clear D. The germline CDR1 and CDR2 sequences are KGHSH and LQKENI. CDR3 length: 13 amino acids. Trimming removed 3 bases at V and 4 bases at J, with 10 bases between. The CDR3 DNA sequence: TGTGCCAGCTCACCCCCAGACAAGTACGAGCAGTACTTC. Residues: CASSPPDKYEQYF.

This clonotype was seen a few times. The rearrangement uses TRBV6-5 and TRBJ1-5; maybe TRBD1 (5 bases). This CDR3 comprises 14 residues. The germline CDR1 and CDR2 sequences are MNHEY and SVGAGI. V gave up 2 bases and J gave up 2 bases, with 7 bases separating them. Written as DNA, the CDR3 is TGTGCCAGCAGTTACCAGGGTGGCAATCAGCCCCAGCATTTT. It is translated as CASSYQGGNQPQHF.

There are a few counts of this clonotype. This chain joins TRBV5-6 and TRBJ1-1, with unresolved D. The CDR3 has 12 amino acids. Germline V gene data show CDR1 as SGHDT and CDR2 as YYEEEE. The ends were cut back, 5 bases at V and 4 bases at J, with 9 bases in the middle. The CDR3 DNA sequence: TGTGCCAGCAGGCGCCACCGCACTGAAGCTTTCTTT. Its translation is CASRRHRTEAFF. The variable domain in full, completed from reference TRBV5-6 and TRBJ1-1, reads DAGVTQSPTHLIKTRGQQVTLRCSPKSGHDTVSWYQQALGQGPQFIFQYYEEEERQRGNFPDRFSGHQFPNYSSELNVNALLLGDSALYLCASRRHRTEAFFGQGTRLTVV.

The chain employs TRBV6-2 or TRBV6-3 and TRBJ2-1; D is tentatively TRBD1 or TRBD2 (5 bases each). Trimming stripped 7 bases from V and 9 bases from J, with 19 bases between. Looked up from germline, CDR1 is MNHEY and CDR2 is SVGEGT. The CDR3 covers 14 residues. The CDR3 spells CASMRGESLGEQFF. CDR3 bases: TGTGCCAGCATGAGGGGAGAGTCCTTGGGTGAGCAGTTCTTC.

The V gene is TRBV29-1, the J gene TRBJ1-1; TRBD1 is a possible D gene (5 bases). The germline V and J ends were trimmed by 2 bases and 8 bases, with 9 bases remaining between them. This CDR3 region has 11 residues. Germline loops: CDR1 SQVTM, CDR2 ANQGSEA. The DNA for the CDR3 is TGCAGCGTTGAATTCGGGGGAGAAGCTTTCTTT. This codes for CSVEFGGEAFF.

This clonotype showed up just a few times. The chain uses TRBV18 and TRBJ2-4; D is uncertain. Trimming shortened V by 2 bases and J by 0 bases, and 11 bases separated the two germline ends. The CDR3 has 16 amino acids. The V gene's germline CDR1 is KGHSH and CDR2 LQKENI. The chain's CDR3 is CASSPVGALAKNIQYF. The CDR3, as DNA: TGTGCCAGCTCACCAGTGGGCGCCTTAGCCAAAAACATTCAGTACTTC.

This clonotype occurred a few times. The chain uses TRBV2 and TRBJ1-2; D perhaps matches TRBD1 (6 bases). Germline assignment: CDR1 SNHLY and CDR2 FYNNEI. The V gene lost 6 bases and the J gene lost 5 bases, with 16 bases spanning the gap. The CDR3 sequence is 14 residues long. CDR3 sequence reads: CASRDKQGLYGYTF. CDR3 coding DNA: TGTGCCAGCAGGGATAAACAGGGTCTATATGGCTACACCTTC.

This clonotype was observed a handful of times. The chain employs TRBV4-3 and TRBJ1-2; D not certain. This CDR3 has 13 amino acids. The V gene lost 4 bases and the J gene lost 8 bases, with 14 bases spanning the gap. Germline CDR1 reads LGHNA; CDR2 reads YSLEER. CDR3 in amino acids: CASSPTPGGGYTF. For the CDR3, the DNA is TGCGCCAGCAGCCCGACTCCGGGAGGAGGCTACACCTTC.

The V call is TRBV11-2, the J call TRBJ2-2; D perhaps matches TRBD2 (6 bases). This CDR3 region has 15 residues. The ends were cut back, 5 bases at V and 3 bases at J, with 13 bases in the middle. The germline CDR1 and CDR2 sequences are SGHAT and FQNNGV. CDR3 DNA: TGTGCCAGCAGCCCAGTGGGGGGTTACACCGGGGAGCTGTTTTTT. Its protein is CASSPVGGYTGELFF.

The DNA of the CDR3 is TGCAGCGCTGTAGGTCCCCAGGGGTACGAGCAGTACTTC. Protein sequence: CSAVGPQGYEQYF. The rearrangement links TRBV29-1 to TRBJ2-7; a possible D gene is TRBD1 (6 bases). Trimming left V 7 bases short and J 4 bases short, with 17 bases between. The germline V gene encodes CDR1 SQVTM and CDR2 ANQGSEA. The CDR3 is 13 amino acids.

This chain uses TRBV12-3 or TRBV12-4 with TRBJ2-5, with D perhaps TRBD1 or TRBD2 (5 bases each). V dropped 6 bases and J dropped 4 bases, with 24 bases sitting between them. The CDR3 length is 17 residues. The CDR3 here is CASSPVSRGVVPETQYF. In DNA, the CDR3 is TGTGCCAGCAGCCCCGTCTCTAGGGGAGTTGTTCCAGAGACCCAGTACTTC.

This chain links TRBV15 with TRBJ2-5; D is unresolved. Germline V gene data show CDR1 as LNHNV and CDR2 as YYDKDF (reference sequence). V was pared by 1 base and J by 2 bases, with 5 bases between. The CDR3 is 13 residues long. The CDR3 DNA reads as TGTGCCACCAGCAGAGGCCTTCAAGAGACCCAGTACTTC. As protein: CATSRGLQETQYF. Filled out from reference TRBV15 and TRBJ2-5, the complete variable domain reads DAMVIQNPRYQVTQFGKPVTLSCSQTLNHNVMYWYQQKSSQAPKLLFHYYDKDFNNEADTPDNFQSRRPNTSFCFLDIRSPGLGDTAMYLCATSRGLQETQYFGPGTRLLVL.

This clonotype was detected only a few times. The rearrangement links TRBV27 to TRBJ1-5; D might be TRBD1 (5 bases). Germline CDR1 and CDR2: MNHEY and SMNVEV (reference sequence). V dropped 9 bases and J dropped 5 bases, with 17 bases sitting between them. The CDR3 has 14 amino acids. DNA of the CDR3: TGTGCCAGTCGGGACCTGGCAACCGATCAGCCCCAGCATTTT. Its translation is CASRDLATDQPQHF.

This clonotype was seen more than once but under ten times. The CDR3 loop reads CASSVSAQGAGNEQFF. The CDR3 DNA sequence: TGTGCCAGCAGCGTATCCGCACAGGGGGCGGGCAATGAGCAGTTCTTC. The chain recombines TRBV9 with TRBJ2-1, with 9 bases matching TRBD1. This CDR3 is 16 amino acids long. The V gene end was trimmed by 1 base and the J gene end by 6 bases; junction bases not matched to a gene: 8. Germline CDR1 and CDR2: SGDLS and YYNGEE.